One sample yielded the 11 T cell receptor beta chains listed below, sequenced in a study of cytotoxic CD8 clonotypes in ibrutinib-treated CLL. Using immunoSEQ multiplex PCR, the repertoire was profiled, and TCRdb retains in-frame clones only, with some absent. This sample has tens of thousands of clones; around half occur once, and the top ten carry 30% to 35%. The sequences come from PBMCs, collected after 12 months of ibrutinib treatment. The receptors were sampled from a human donor with chronic lymphocytic leukemia.

This chain uses TRBV19 with TRBJ1-4, with D perhaps matching TRBD1 (5 bases). V was shortened by 4 bases and J by 3 bases, with 12 bases between the two germline ends. The CDR3 loop spans 15 amino acids. Germline V gene data show CDR1 as LNHDA and CDR2 as SQIVND (reference sequence). The CDR3 DNA is TGTGCCAGTAGTACCGGTCGGGGACCTAATGAAAAACTGTTTTTT. It codes for CASSTGRGPNEKLFF.

The chain combines TRBV5-1 with TRBJ1-2, with 9 bases identical to TRBD1. The CDR3 is 15 amino acids. Germline CDR1 is SGHRS and CDR2 is YFSETQ. The junction had 6 bases not matched to a gene; V was cut back by 4 bases and J by 2 bases. The CDR3 bases are TGCGCCAGCAGCCCGGACGGACAGGGGAACTATGGCTACACCTTC. Its protein product is CASSPDGQGNYGYTF.

V is TRBV30 and J is TRBJ1-2, with D tentatively TRBD1 (5 bases). CDR3 length equals 15 residues. Germline CDR1 and CDR2: GTSNPN and SVGIG (reference sequence). With 3 bases removed from V and 1 base from J, the gap between germline ends came to 15 bases. The CDR3 DNA is TGTGCCTGGAGCCTGAGGGTTGGGGGTAACTATGGCTACACCTTC. Translation gives CAWSLRVGGNYGYTF.

This clone was seen a few times. J is TRBJ2-1 and V is TRBV11-2; 9 bases fit TRBD1. The CDR3 extends over 15 amino acids. Unmatched junction bases numbered 1, after V lost 2 bases and J lost 2 bases. Germline-derived CDR1 and CDR2 are SGHAT and FQNNGV. CDR3 in amino acids: CASSLRDRAYNEQFF. The CDR3 DNA reads as TGTGCCAGCAGCTTAAGGGACAGGGCCTACAATGAGCAGTTCTTC. The variable domain in full, with the rest retrieved from reference TRBV11-2 and TRBJ2-1, is EAGVAQSPRYKIIEKRQSVAFWCNPISGHATLYWYQQILGQGPKLLIQFQNNGVVDDSQLPKDRFSAERLKGVDSTLKIQPAKLEDSAVYLCASSLRDRAYNEQFFGPGTRLTVL.

This chain uses TRBV29-1 with TRBJ2-1; 9 bases match TRBD1. Germline assignment: CDR1 SQVTM and CDR2 ANQGSEA. The CDR3 length is 13 residues. Losses at the gene ends were 3 bases for V and 8 bases for J; bases not matched to a gene: 5. Here the CDR3 DNA reads TGCAGCGTTGACGGGGACAGGGCTGATGAGCAGTTCTTC. Protein: CSVDGDRADEQFF.

J is TRBJ2-3 and V is TRBV28; 7 bases align to TRBD1. This CDR3 spans 18 amino acids. J lost 0 bases, V lost 7 bases, and 16 bases had no gene match. Germline V gene data show CDR1 as MDHEN and CDR2 as SYDVKM. The DNA for the CDR3 is TGTGCCAGCACCGGACCGCTTACAGGGGCCTCTAGCACAGATACGCAGTATTTT. Protein: CASTGPLTGASSTDTQYF.

V usage is TRBV5-4 and J usage is TRBJ2-1; 12 nucleotides align to TRBD2. Germline V gives CDR1 SGHNT, CDR2 YYREEE (reference sequence). V lost 7 bases and J lost 7; bases outside the gene matches: 9. There are 15 residues in the CDR3. The CDR3 reads CASGVPTSGRNEQFF. CDR3 DNA: TGTGCCAGCGGTGTCCCGACTAGCGGGAGAAATGAGCAGTTCTTC.

This chain uses TRBV11-3 with TRBJ2-3; TRBD2 aligns across 9 bases. Germline V gene lookup returns CDR1 SGHNT and CDR2 YENEEA. The CDR3 extends over 16 amino acids. Germline trimming cut 5 bases from V and 3 bases from J; bases unmatched to any gene: 9. CDR3 loop: CASSQRGVAGTDTQYF. The CDR3 region has the DNA TGTGCCAGCAGCCAGCGGGGGGTAGCGGGAACAGATACGCAGTATTTT. Full variable domain (rest looked up from reference TRBV11-3 and TRBJ2-3): EAGVVQSPRYKIIEKKQPVAFWCNPISGHNTLYWYLQNLGQGPELLIRYENEEAVDDSQLPKDRFSAERLKGVDSTLKIQPAELGDSAVYLCASSQRGVAGTDTQYFGPGTRLTVL.

The chain has TRBV5-5 and TRBJ2-7; possibly TRBD2 for D (5 bases). The CDR3 totals 13 residues. Between the trimmed V and J ends, which lost 5 bases and 1 base, there was a span of 10 bases. Germline CDR1 is SGHKS and CDR2 is YYEKEE (reference sequence). The CDR3 loop is CASRDGLSYEQYF. In nucleotides, the CDR3 is TGTGCCAGCAGAGACGGACTGTCCTACGAGCAGTACTTC.

The chain is built from TRBV27 and TRBJ2-7; D possibly corresponds to TRBD1 (6 bases). V was pared by 2 bases and J by 0 bases, with 20 bases between. The CDR3 contains 18 residues. Germline CDR1 and CDR2: MNHEY and SMNVEV (reference sequence). CDR3 loop: CASSLGPPRQASSYEQYF. The CDR3 DNA is TGTGCCAGCAGTTTAGGGCCCCCCCGACAGGCGTCCTCCTACGAGCAGTACTTC.

The V gene is TRBV27, the J gene TRBJ2-7; D not resolved. Germline CDR1 MNHEY, CDR2 SMNVEV (reference sequence). Trimming stripped 5 bases from V and 5 bases from J, with 10 bases between. The CDR3 loop spans 12 amino acids. CDR3: CASSPSIHEQYF. Written as DNA, the CDR3 is TGTGCCAGCAGTCCGAGTATCCACGAGCAGTACTTC.